The next 30 T cell receptor beta chains were all read from a single sample in a study of beta chain features in type 1 diabetes. Study-wide points: Shorter TCRB CDR3s, moderately but significantly so, were found in Type 1 diabetes patients in all four CD4+ subsets.

Reverse transcribing all isolated RNA meant expressed TCRB transcripts were sequenced. The assay was immunoSEQ multiplex PCR, and TCRdb's table has in-frame clones only and misses some. Of some 63,000 clones listed, approximately 47% are singletons. Their antigens remain unidentified. The specimen sequenced was central memory CD4+ T cells from blood. The receptors come from a man between 25 and 39 years old with type 1 diabetes.

The chain has TRBV29-1 and TRBJ2-1, with 8 positions matching TRBD1. This CDR3 spans 14 amino acids. From germline, CDR1 is SQVTM and CDR2 ANQGSEA. The V gene end was trimmed by 8 bases and the J gene end by 2 bases; junction bases not matched to a gene: 8. For the CDR3, the DNA is TGCAGCACCTCAGGGGGCGGGGCCTACAATGAGCAGTTCTTC. This translates into CSTSGGGAYNEQFF.

V gene TRBV5-1 combines with J gene TRBJ2-1; 7 bases are shared with TRBD1. Germline lookup yields CDR1 SGHRS and CDR2 YFSETQ. The J segment lost 14 bases and the V segment lost 2 bases, leaving 4 bases of the junction unmatched. The CDR3 length is 11 residues. CDR3 protein: CASSFDRVEFF. The CDR3 DNA sequence: TGCGCCAGCAGCTTCGACAGGGTGGAGTTCTTC.

The J gene is TRBJ2-1, the V gene TRBV5-5; possibly TRBD1 for D (6 bases). Trimming removed 0 bases from V and 5 bases from J, with 15 bases in between. Germline CDR1 and CDR2: SGHKS and YYEKEE (reference sequence). The CDR3 is made up of 16 amino acids. The DNA for the CDR3 is TGTGCCAGCAGCTTGGCCGAAAGGCAGGGGCACAATGAGCAGTTCTTC. It codes for CASSLAERQGHNEQFF.

This chain connects TRBV7-8 to TRBJ2-7; 7 bases match TRBD1. CDR1 and CDR2 (germline): SGHVS, FQNEAQ. V shed 3 bases, J shed 2 bases, and the junction held 4 bases outside the gene matches. The CDR3 length is 14 residues. The CDR3 nucleotides read TGTGCCAGCAGCTTCACAGGGGAAACCTACGAGCAGTACTTC. It yields the protein CASSFTGETYEQYF.

The chain is built from TRBV18 and TRBJ2-7, with TRBD2 matching over 8 bases. V lost 1 base to trimming and J lost 1 base; unmatched junction nucleotides: 3. Germline CDR1 and CDR2: KGHSH and LQKENI. The CDR3 is 15 amino acids. Here the CDR3 DNA reads TGTGCCAGCTCACCACGCGCTAGCGGGTCCTACGAGCAGTACTTC. Translated, it gives CASSPRASGSYEQYF.

This clone turned up a few times. V usage is TRBV28 and J usage is TRBJ1-6, with a possible D match to TRBD1 (5 bases). The V end lost 3 bases, the J end lost 11 bases, and 17 bases lay between the germline ends. Germline lookup yields CDR1 MDHEN and CDR2 SYDVKM. The CDR3 sequence is 15 residues long. The CDR3 region is CASSFSQRGLTPLHF. CDR3 DNA sequence: TGTGCCAGCAGTTTCTCCCAAAGGGGCCTGACACCCCTCCACTTT.

The chain combines TRBV10-2 with TRBJ2-7; 11 nucleotides line up with TRBD2. CDR3 length: 18 amino acids. Germline CDR1 is WSHSY and CDR2 is SAAADI. V lost 7 bases, J lost 0 bases, and 14 bases stayed unmatched. CDR3 bases: TGCGCCAGCACCGACCTAGCGGGGGGCACGAAGAGCTCCTACGAGCAGTACTTC. It translates to CASTDLAGGTKSSYEQYF.

This rearrangement joins TRBV6-6 to TRBJ2-3, with D perhaps matching TRBD1 (6 bases). The CDR3 is 15 amino acids. Between the trimmed V and J ends, which lost 3 bases and 0 bases, there was a span of 10 bases. Germline CDR1 and CDR2: MNHNY and SVGAGI (reference sequence). Here the CDR3 DNA reads TGTGCCAGCAGTTATGGACAGCTAAGCACAGATACGCAGTATTTT. The encoded protein is CASSYGQLSTDTQYF.

The table lists this clone with a few counts. This chain joins TRBV6-1 and TRBJ2-1; D is perhaps TRBD2 (5 bases). V gave up 0 bases and J gave up 2 bases, with 11 bases separating them. The CDR3 has 16 residues. CDR1 MNHNS and CDR2 SASEGT come from the germline V gene. In nucleotides, the CDR3 is TGTGCCAGCAGTGAAGCGTGGCGGACTGCCTACAATGAGCAGTTCTTC. It yields the protein CASSEAWRTAYNEQFF.

J is TRBJ1-1 and V is TRBV4-1, with D perhaps matching TRBD1 (6 bases). Germline loops: CDR1 MGHRA, CDR2 YSYEKL. The CDR3 has 16 amino acids. V lost 1 base, J lost 1 base, and 13 bases lay in between. CDR3 nucleotides: TGCGCCAGCAGCCAAGGACCGGGCAGGGGGAACACTGAAGCTTTCTTT. Amino acid sequence: CASSQGPGRGNTEAFF.

The chain carries TRBV2 and TRBJ1-2; a possible D gene is TRBD1 (6 bases). Trimming pared 2 bases from V and 8 bases from J, leaving 15 bases between. Germline V gives CDR1 SNHLY, CDR2 FYNNEI. The CDR3 is made up of 14 amino acids. The CDR3 coding sequence is TGTGCCAGCAGTGAAACTACAGGGAGATTAGGCTACACCTTC. Amino acids: CASSETTGRLGYTF.

The J gene is TRBJ1-5, the V gene TRBV7-2; D gene ambiguous. The CDR3 is 14 residues long. CDR1 SGHTA and CDR2 FQGNSA come from the germline V gene. V dropped 4 bases and J dropped 7 bases, with 14 bases sitting between them. The DNA for the CDR3 is TGTGCCAGCAGCTCCGGGGATTACGGGCAGCCCCAGCATTTT. This gives the protein CASSSGDYGQPQHF.

This clone was recorded a few times. The chain links TRBV5-1 to TRBJ2-3, with TRBD2 matching over 8 bases. Germline-derived CDR1 and CDR2 are SGHRS and YFSETQ. The CDR3 consists of 16 residues. The J segment lost 4 bases and the V segment lost 4 bases, leaving 11 bases of the junction unmatched. The DNA for the CDR3 is TGCGCCAGCAGCATGCTGGGTAGCGGGAAAGCAGATACGCAGTATTTT. As protein: CASSMLGSGKADTQYF.

The chain links TRBV7-6 to TRBJ1-1; D is unclear. CDR3 length equals 13 residues. Trimming shortened V by 5 bases and J by 7 bases, and 14 bases separated the two germline ends. Germline CDR1 is SGHVS and CDR2 is FNYEAQ. CDR3 sequence reads: CASSQNEGGEAFF. For the CDR3, the DNA is TGTGCCAGCAGCCAAAATGAGGGTGGTGAAGCTTTCTTT.

The V gene is TRBV2, the J gene TRBJ2-3; a possible D gene is TRBD1 (5 bases). Trimming removed 1 base from V and 3 bases from J, with 11 bases in between. Germline CDR1 is SNHLY and CDR2 is FYNNEI. The length of the CDR3 is 15 residues. CDR3 loop: CASSEGMTATDTQYF. CDR3 bases: TGTGCCAGCAGTGAAGGGATGACAGCAACAGATACGCAGTATTTT.

A few counts support this clone. This chain connects TRBV6-5 to TRBJ1-4; D is possibly TRBD1 (6 bases). This CDR3 has 15 residues. CDR1 and CDR2 from the germline V gene are MNHEY and SVGAGI. The germline V and J ends were trimmed by 2 bases and 0 bases, with 7 bases remaining between them. CDR3 region: CASSYEGATNEKLFF. CDR3 sequence (DNA): TGTGCCAGCAGTTACGAGGGGGCAACTAATGAAAAACTGTTTTTT.

The chain has TRBV18 and TRBJ1-5; D is uncertain. The CDR3 is made up of 15 amino acids. Trimming cost V 3 bases and J 1 base, with 10 bases left between them. Germline CDR1 reads KGHSH; CDR2 reads LQKENI. DNA for the CDR3: TGTGCCAGCTCACCTTCCGTCGGGAGCAATCAGCCCCAGCATTTT. It yields the protein CASSPSVGSNQPQHF. Based on the CDR3 plus reference TRBV18 and TRBJ1-5, the full variable domain is NAGVMQNPRHLVRRRGQEARLRCSPMKGHSHVYWYRQLPEEGLKFMVYLQKENIIDESGMPKERFSAEFPKEGPSILRIQQVVRGDSAAYFCASSPSVGSNQPQHFGDGTRLSIL.

The chain is built from TRBV5-1 and TRBJ2-5; 12 bases align to TRBD2. The CDR3 runs to 17 residues. In germline, CDR1 is SGHRS, CDR2 YFSETQ. Trimming cost V 2 bases and J 5 bases; bases outside gene matches: 10. The chain's CDR3 is CASSFGFRTSGTETQYF. In nucleotides, the CDR3 is TGCGCCAGCAGCTTTGGCTTCCGGACTAGCGGGACGGAGACCCAGTACTTC.

The chain uses TRBV15 and TRBJ1-5; 7 nucleotides match TRBD1. The trim removed 3 bases at V and 3 bases at J, leaving 2 bases unmatched. Germline V gene sequence: CDR1 LNHNV, CDR2 YYDKDF (reference sequence). CDR3 size: 14 residues. The CDR3 is CATSRTGPNQPQHF. The CDR3 DNA reads as TGTGCCACCAGCAGGACAGGGCCCAATCAGCCCCAGCATTTT.

This clone was observed a handful of times. J is TRBJ2-1 and V is TRBV27; 12 bases map to TRBD2. The junction had 1 base not matched to a gene; V was cut back by 3 bases and J by 7 bases. Looked up from germline, CDR1 is MNHEY and CDR2 is SMNVEV (reference sequence). The CDR3 is 14 residues long. CDR3 region: CASSLTSGRNEQFF. The CDR3 coding sequence is TGTGCCAGCAGTTTGACTAGCGGGAGAAATGAGCAGTTCTTC.

By share, this clone ranks as medium-sized. This chain uses TRBV5-1 with TRBJ2-2; 7 bases line up with TRBD2. The germline gives CDR1 SGHRS, CDR2 YFSETQ. The V segment lost 5 bases and the J segment 1 base; nucleotides outside the gene matches: 5. This CDR3 is 15 amino acids long. The CDR3 sequence: CASSYGRQNTGELFF. The CDR3 DNA reads TGCGCCAGCAGTTACGGGAGGCAGAACACCGGGGAGCTGTTTTTT.

The V call is TRBV27, the J call TRBJ1-5, with D uncertain. There are 13 residues in the CDR3. The V and J ends lost 4 bases and 6 bases respectively, with 10 bases between them. CDR1 and CDR2 (germline): MNHEY, SMNVEV (reference sequence). This chain's CDR3 is CASSSQRGQPQHF. In nucleotides, the CDR3 is TGTGCCAGCAGTTCTCAGAGAGGTCAGCCCCAGCATTTT.

The chain links TRBV9 to TRBJ2-3, with 10 bases identical to TRBD2. The CDR3 sequence is 20 residues long. Germline CDR1 and CDR2: SGDLS and YYNGEE. With V trimmed by 0 bases and J by 2 bases, 15 bases remained unmatched. In DNA, the CDR3 is TGTGCCAGCAGCGTAGCTACAGGTTTGCTAGCGGGGGCCGTCACAGATACGCAGTATTTT. This encodes CASSVATGLLAGAVTDTQYF.

This clone has a handful of counts. V is TRBV25-1 and J is TRBJ2-1; D possibly corresponds to TRBD1 (6 bases). V lost 4 bases to trimming and J lost 7 bases, with 14 bases between them. Germline values: CDR1 MGHDK, CDR2 SYGVNS. The CDR3 extends over 14 amino acids. Here the CDR3 DNA reads TGTGCCAGCAGTGTATCCCCGGACAGAAATGAGCAGTTCTTC. Protein: CASSVSPDRNEQFF.

This chain links TRBV7-9 with TRBJ2-5, with 8 bases that match TRBD2. Germline V gene lookup returns CDR1 SEHNR and CDR2 FQNEAQ (reference sequence). Trimming removed 4 bases from V and 2 bases from J; junction bases left unmatched: 15. The CDR3 spans 18 residues. CDR3 nucleotides: TGTGCCAGCAGCTATTCGACCGCTGGACTAGCAGGACAAGAGACCCAGTACTTC. As protein: CASSYSTAGLAGQETQYF.

There are a few counts of this clone. The V gene is TRBV4-2, the J gene TRBJ1-3; 8 bases map to TRBD1. This CDR3 has 16 residues. CDR1 is LGHNA and CDR2 is YNFKEQ in the germline V gene. J gave up 2 bases and V 5 bases, and 8 bases lay outside the gene matches. The CDR3 loop is CASSSNSQGAGNTIYF. The CDR3 DNA sequence: TGTGCCAGCAGCTCTAATTCACAGGGGGCTGGAAACACCATATATTTT.

CDR3 DNA sequence: TGTGCCAGTAGCCCTTGGGACAGACCTCCCGATACTGAAGCTTTCTTT. Protein sequence: CASSPWDRPPDTEAFF. J is TRBJ1-1 and V is TRBV19, with TRBD1 matching 7 bases. This CDR3 contains 16 residues. The germline V gene encodes CDR1 LNHDA and CDR2 SQIVND (reference sequence). J was trimmed by 5 bases and V by 6 bases; bases with no gene match: 15.

The chain is built from TRBV13 and TRBJ1-4; D unresolved. Trimming stripped 0 bases from V and 5 bases from J, with 10 bases between. The CDR3 has 15 amino acids. CDR1 is PRHDT and CDR2 is FYEKMQ in the germline V gene (reference sequence). The CDR3 region is CASSLGSPGNEKLFF. CDR3 coding DNA: TGTGCCAGCAGCTTAGGTTCGCCGGGGAATGAAAAACTGTTTTTT.

The chain combines TRBV10-3 with TRBJ1-1, with 8 bases aligning to TRBD1. V shed 8 bases and J 1 base; nucleotides not matched to a gene: 6. Germline V gene data show CDR1 as ENHRY and CDR2 as SYGVKD. The CDR3 extends over 14 amino acids. The CDR3 spells CAIGGDRKNTEAFF. The CDR3 DNA sequence: TGTGCCATCGGGGGGGACAGGAAGAACACTGAAGCTTTCTTT.

The chain uses TRBV6-1 and TRBJ1-1, with a tentative D call TRBD1 (6 bases). Germline CDR1 and CDR2: MNHNS and SASEGT. The V end was cut by 6 bases, the J end by 2 bases, with 10 bases between. The CDR3 loop spans 13 amino acids. In DNA form, the CDR3 reads TGTGCCAGCAGGGCCGGGACAAACACTGAAGCTTTCTTT. Amino acid sequence: CASRAGTNTEAFF.